This TCR beta chain was sequenced during a study of cytomegalovirus exposure and HLA in healthy donors. For the study at large: Among around 200 million T cells, an earlier analysis found 95 million to 140 million unique TCR beta sequences. Clustering assigned 81% of the roughly 370 genotyped donors to the Caucasian-associated ancestry cluster. Study outcomes and limitations: A few chains tied to CMV proved CMV antigen-specific in vitro.

The CDR3 is 14 amino acids. The germline CDR1 and CDR2 sequences are SGHRS and YFSETQ. Primers for the PCR totalled 60 Vbeta and 13 Jbeta. The table came from immunoSEQ multiplex PCR; TCRdb's copy has only in-frame clones and leaves some out. The table includes fewer than 120,000 clones, less than 85% detected once. Points on this clone: Its antigen is not identified. At one end, the junction sequence differs from germline, possibly due to a read error.

It was healthy bone marrow donors who served as donors. The TCR was taken from a man younger than 40 in good health and CMV-seropositive. The J gene is TRBJ2-5, the V gene TRBV5-1, with D tentatively TRBD2 (6 bases). Specimen: PBMCs. The CDR3 coding sequence is TGTGCCAGCAGCGAAGGAGGGGTGGGGAAGACCCAGTACTTC. Protein: CASSEGGVGKTQYF.